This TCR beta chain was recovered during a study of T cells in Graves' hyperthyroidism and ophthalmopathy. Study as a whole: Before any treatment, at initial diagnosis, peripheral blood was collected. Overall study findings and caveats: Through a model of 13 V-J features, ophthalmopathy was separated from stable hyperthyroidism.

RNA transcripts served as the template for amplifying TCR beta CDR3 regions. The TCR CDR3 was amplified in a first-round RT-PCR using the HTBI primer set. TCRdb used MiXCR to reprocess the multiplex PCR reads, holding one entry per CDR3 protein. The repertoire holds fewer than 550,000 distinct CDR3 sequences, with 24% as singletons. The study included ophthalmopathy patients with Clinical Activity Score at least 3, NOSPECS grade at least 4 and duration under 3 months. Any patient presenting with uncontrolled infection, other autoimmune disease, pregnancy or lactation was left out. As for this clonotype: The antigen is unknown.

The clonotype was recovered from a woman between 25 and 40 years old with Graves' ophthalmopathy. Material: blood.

CDR3: CASSLTGEGEETQYF. CDR3 coding DNA: TGTGCCAGCAGTTTAACAGGGGAGGGTGAGGAGACCCAGTACTTC. The rearrangement uses TRBV11-1 and TRBJ2-5; TRBD1 or TRBD2 may be the D gene (7 bases each). The CDR3 extends over 15 amino acids. The V end lost 6 bases, the J end lost 5 bases, and 19 bases lay between the germline ends. CDR1 SGHAT and CDR2 FQDESV come from the germline V gene (reference sequence).